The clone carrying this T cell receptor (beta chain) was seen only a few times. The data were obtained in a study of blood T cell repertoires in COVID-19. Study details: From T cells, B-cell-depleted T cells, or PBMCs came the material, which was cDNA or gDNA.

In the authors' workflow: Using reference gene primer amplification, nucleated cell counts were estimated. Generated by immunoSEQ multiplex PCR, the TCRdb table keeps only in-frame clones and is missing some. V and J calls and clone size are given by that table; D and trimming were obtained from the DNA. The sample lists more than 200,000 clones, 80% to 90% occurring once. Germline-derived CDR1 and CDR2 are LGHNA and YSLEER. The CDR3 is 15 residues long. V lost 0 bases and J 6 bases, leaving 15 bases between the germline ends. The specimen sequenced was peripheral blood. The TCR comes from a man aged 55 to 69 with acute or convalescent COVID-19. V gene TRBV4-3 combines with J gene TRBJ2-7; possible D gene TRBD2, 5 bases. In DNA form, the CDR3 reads TGCGCCAGCAGCCAAGATCTAAGGCTAGCAGGCGAGCAGTACTTC. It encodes CASSQDLRLAGEQYF.